Listed below are T cell receptor beta chains from one sample, sequenced in a study of blood T cell repertoires in COVID-19. The data were produced by immunoSEQ multiplex PCR, yet TCRdb's version contains in-frame clones alone and is incomplete. The sample has under 500,000 clones, around 88% seen once. Material for sequencing was peripheral blood. These receptors were collected from a woman in her twenties or thirties with acute or convalescent COVID-19. CDR3s leave out the opening cysteine and the closing phenylalanine or tryptophan. Expanded clones are given a class, and other clones once, few, many or no size at all.

j_gene | v_gene | abundance | CDR3aa
TRBJ2-2 | TRBV11-3 | - | ASSLEATGELF
TRBJ2-1 | TRBV24-1 | - | ATSDSVQGTHNEQF
TRBJ2-7 | TRBV5-1 | - | ASSWAGASSYEQY
TRBJ2-1 | TRBV6-5 | - | ASGSRTNEQF
TRBJ1-1 | TRBV5-6 | few | ASSSGTRPNTEAF
TRBJ1-4 | TRBV5-4 | once | ASSLMGGGINEKLF
TRBJ1-6 | TRBV27 | - | ASSLLTVSTGLGDSPLH
TRBJ1-1 | TRBV27 | - | ASSRQGEGTEAF
TRBJ2-3 | TRBV27 | - | ASSLGDRGTTDTQY
TRBJ2-1 | TRBV29-1 | - | SVGTSDYSSYNEQF
TRBJ2-7 | TRBV11-2 | - | ASSLEDRGRYEQY
TRBJ2-1 | TRBV4-2 | - | ASRKGGADEQF
TRBJ2-7 | TRBV2 | once | ASSDDWTGGPSEQY
TRBJ2-1 | TRBV27 | - | ASSLTTPGTTNEQF
TRBJ2-1 | TRBV5-1 | - | ASRYGTGGNEQF
TRBJ2-3 | TRBV6-5 | - | ATSRGGPTDTQY
TRBJ2-1 | TRBV5-4 | once | ASSSYARDTNEQF
TRBJ1-6 | TRBV6-5 | - | ASGTNSPLH
TRBJ2-2 | TRBV12-3/TRBV12-4 | - | ATEQGLAGELF